The next 27 T cell receptor beta chains were all read from a single sample in a study of regulatory T cells in long-lasting Graves disease. iRepertoire HTBI primers and Arm-PCR of CDR3 regions built TCR beta libraries. TCRdb re-called the multiplex PCR reads through MiXCR, storing one row per CDR3 protein. Here the sample spans a few hundred thousand distinct CDR3 sequences, 10% to 15% being singletons. The time point denotes: newly diagnosed GD, antithyroid drugs for less than 3 months. Scientists built the TCR library using RNA that was extracted from PBMCs. This same sample was also part of a study on T cells in Graves' hyperthyroidism and ophthalmopathy.

Material: peripheral blood mononuclear cells (PBMCs), obtained at new diagnosis, from a patient treated with antithyroid drugs. All receptors come from a woman under 30 with Graves disease.

The sample holds a few counts of this clonotype. The J gene is TRBJ1-2, the V gene TRBV18; the D is unclear. V was cut by 2 bases and J by 0 bases, with 10 bases left in between. Germline CDR1 KGHSH, CDR2 LQKENI. The CDR3 covers 15 residues. For the CDR3, the DNA is TGTGCCAGCTCACCATCAAGGGTTACTAACTATGGCTACACCTTC. Its protein product is CASSPSRVTNYGYTF. The entire variable domain, with the rest obtained from reference TRBV18 and TRBJ1-2, is as follows: NAGVMQNPRHLVRRRGQEARLRCSPMKGHSHVYWYRQLPEEGLKFMVYLQKENIIDESGMPKERFSAEFPKEGPSILRIQQVVRGDSAAYFCASSPSRVTNYGYTFGSGTRLTVV.

This clonotype was picked up many times. The chain carries TRBV15 and TRBJ1-4; D unclear. This CDR3 has 12 amino acids. Trimming left V 5 bases short and J 7 bases short, with 8 bases between. CDR1 is LNHNV and CDR2 is YYDKDF in the germline V gene (reference sequence). The CDR3 loop reads CATSPEAEKLFF. For the CDR3, the DNA is TGTGCCACCAGCCCCGAGGCTGAAAAACTGTTTTTT.

This clonotype appeared a few times. V usage is TRBV15 and J usage is TRBJ2-1, with D possibly matching TRBD2 (5 bases). Germline values: CDR1 LNHNV, CDR2 YYDKDF (reference sequence). The CDR3 consists of 14 residues. With 0 bases removed from V and 7 bases from J, the gap between germline ends came to 10 bases. Here the CDR3 DNA reads TGTGCCACCAGCAGAGATCGTCGGGGTAATGAGCAGTTCTTC. Protein sequence: CATSRDRRGNEQFF. Full variable domain (rest looked up from reference TRBV15 and TRBJ2-1): DAMVIQNPRYQVTQFGKPVTLSCSQTLNHNVMYWYQQKSSQAPKLLFHYYDKDFNNEADTPDNFQSRRPNTSFCFLDIRSPGLGDTAMYLCATSRDRRGNEQFFGPGTRLTVL.

The sample holds a few counts of this clonotype. V gene TRBV4-1 combines with J gene TRBJ2-4, with 12 bases fitting TRBD2. J gave up 3 bases and V 2 bases, and 8 bases lay outside the gene matches. CDR3 size: 18 residues. Germline CDR1 and CDR2: MGHRA and YSYEKL. CDR3 loop: CASSQPSGGAENKNIQYF. CDR3 sequence (DNA): TGCGCCAGCAGCCAACCTAGCGGGGGGGCCGAGAACAAAAACATTCAGTACTTC.

The V and J genes are TRBV28 and TRBJ1-2; possibly TRBD1 for D (5 bases). Germline CDR1 and CDR2: MDHEN and SYDVKM. CDR3 length: 16 amino acids. V gave up 6 bases and J gave up 3 bases, with 20 bases separating them. This CDR3 reads CASRSLEFGGDYGYTF. The DNA for the CDR3 is TGTGCCAGCAGATCTCTCGAGTTCGGGGGTGACTATGGCTACACCTTC.

The chain employs TRBV10-2 and TRBJ2-1, with 10 bases fitting TRBD2. V lost 6 bases, J lost 9 bases, and 8 bases stayed unmatched. Germline V gene data show CDR1 as WSHSY and CDR2 as SAAADI. There are 14 residues in the CDR3. The CDR3 is CASSQRGGLSEQFF. The DNA of the CDR3 is TGCGCCAGCAGCCAGCGGGGGGGCCTCAGTGAGCAGTTCTTC.

The chain links TRBV7-2 to TRBJ1-5; tentatively, D is TRBD1 (5 bases). This CDR3 has 14 amino acids. The germline gives CDR1 SGHTA, CDR2 FQGNSA. V was trimmed by 5 bases and J by 6 bases, leaving 14 bases between them. CDR3 sequence (DNA): TGTGCCAGCAGCCAGGGCAGGGTTGCTCAGCCCCAGCATTTT. This codes for CASSQGRVAQPQHF. Full variable domain (outside the CDR3, taken from reference TRBV7-2 and TRBJ1-5): GAGVSQSPSNKVTEKGKDVELRCDPISGHTALYWYRQSLGQGLEFLIYFQGNSAPDKSGLPSDRFSAERTGGSVSTLTIQRTQQEDSAVYLCASSQGRVAQPQHFGDGTRLSIL.

This clonotype was counted between two and nine times. The rearrangement joins TRBV20-1 to TRBJ1-5; 8 bases align to TRBD1. The V segment lost 3 bases and the J segment 3 bases; nucleotides outside the gene matches: 13. The CDR3 runs 17 residues. Germline V CDR1 and CDR2: DFQATT, SNEGSKA (reference sequence). CDR3 residues: CSARGPLGQEVNQPQHF. DNA of the CDR3: TGCAGTGCTAGGGGGCCTCTGGGACAGGAAGTCAATCAGCCCCAGCATTTT.

This chain connects TRBV19 to TRBJ1-2; 9 bases align to TRBD1. Germline V CDR1 and CDR2: LNHDA, SQIVND (reference sequence). After removal of 9 bases from V and 7 bases from J, the junction contained 9 bases not matched to a gene. The CDR3 length is 13 residues. This chain's CDR3 is CARHRGQSGGYTF. In DNA form, the CDR3 reads TGTGCCAGACACAGGGGGCAATCGGGTGGCTACACCTTC.

A remark on this clonotype: This may stem from a read error, because a much larger clone lies one nucleotide away. This sequence joins TRBV7-2 and TRBJ1-1; D gene ambiguous. The V gene's germline CDR1 is SGHTA and CDR2 FQGNSA. The CDR3 sequence is 13 residues long. The CDR3 bases are TGTGCCTGCAGCAAAAGGCCCGACACTGAAGCTTTCTTT. It encodes CACSKRPDTEAFF.

This clonotype was picked up a small number of times. This chain joins TRBV6-1 and TRBJ2-4; a possible D gene is TRBD1 (5 bases). V was clipped by 7 bases and J by 6 bases, with 13 bases between them. The length of the CDR3 is 13 residues. Germline CDR1 reads MNHNS; CDR2 reads SASEGT. The chain's CDR3 is CASTWGHGNIQYF. CDR3 in DNA: TGTGCCAGCACTTGGGGCCACGGAAACATTCAGTACTTC.

The J gene is TRBJ2-1, the V gene TRBV3-1, with D perhaps matching TRBD2 (7 bases). The DNA matches TRBJ2-5 better at its end, which makes the J call doubtful. This CDR3 comprises 14 residues. Germline CDR1 and CDR2: LGHDT and YNNKEL (reference sequence). CDR3 DNA: TGTGCCAGCAGCCAAGGTGTCGGGGGGCAGACCCAGTACTTC. Translated: CASSQGVGGQTQYF.

V gene TRBV9 combines with J gene TRBJ2-4, with TRBD1 as a possible D gene (6 bases). Germline CDR1 is SGDLS and CDR2 is YYNGEE. V dropped 3 bases and J dropped 10 bases, with 17 bases sitting between them. This CDR3 spans 14 amino acids. The CDR3 spells CASSESILTGIQYF. CDR3 nucleotide sequence: TGTGCCAGCAGCGAAAGTATTCTTACAGGGATTCAGTACTTC.

This clonotype was observed at least ten times. The gene calls are TRBV2 and TRBJ2-5, with TRBD2 as a possible D gene (7 bases). CDR3 length equals 14 residues. Germline-derived CDR1 and CDR2 are SNHLY and FYNNEI. The V end was cut by 3 bases, the J end by 4 bases, with 12 bases between. CDR3 nucleotide sequence: TGTGCCAGCAGTGACCGGGGGGCCCTAGAGACCCAGTACTTC. Translation: CASSDRGALETQYF. Supplemented by reference TRBV2 and TRBJ2-5, the full variable domain reads EPEVTQTPSHQVTQMGQEVILRCVPISNHLYFYWYRQILGQKVEFLVSFYNNEISEKSEIFDDQFSVERPDGSNFTLKIRSTKLEDSAMYFCASSDRGALETQYFGPGTRLLVL.

Note on this clonotype: One base separates it from a far larger clone, so it is likely a read error. V and J are TRBV5-1 and TRBJ2-1; D call uncertain. The CDR3 has 12 residues. Germline CDR1 SGHRS, CDR2 YFSETQ. CDR3 residues: CASSLISNEQFF. Written as DNA, the CDR3 is TGTGCCAGCAGCTTGATCTCCAATGAGCAGTTCTTC. The full variable domain, in which reference TRBV5-1 and TRBJ2-1 provide the parts outside the CDR3, is KAGVTQTPRYLIKTRGQQVTLSCSPISGHRSVSWYQQTPGQGLQFLFEYFSETQRNKGNFPGRFSGRQFSNSRSEMNVSTLELGDSALYLCASSLISNEQFFGPGTRLTVL.

This clonotype was counted at least ten times. CDR3 region: CASSLAGGSSYEQYV. CDR3 DNA sequence: TGTGCCAGCAGCCTAGCGGGGGGGTCATCCTACGAGCAGTACGTC. This sequence joins TRBV27 and TRBJ2-7; the match to TRBD2 covers 12 bases. This CDR3 is built from 15 residues. Looked up from germline, CDR1 is MNHEY and CDR2 is SMNVEV (reference sequence). The V and J ends lost 6 bases and 1 base, in that order; junction bases with no gene match: 4.

Many counts were recorded for this clonotype. The chain links TRBV20-1 to TRBJ1-2; the D is unclear. The V and J ends lost 4 bases and 3 bases respectively, with 3 bases between them. Germline V gene sequence: CDR1 DFQATT, CDR2 SNEGSKA (reference sequence). The CDR3 loop spans 10 amino acids. The CDR3 DNA reads TGCAGTGCTACCGACTATGGCTACACCTTC. This translates into CSATDYGYTF.

V and J are TRBV10-3 and TRBJ2-7; TRBD1 agrees at 9 bases. The germline gives CDR1 ENHRY, CDR2 SYGVKD. Trimming removed 6 bases from V and 1 base from J; junction bases left unmatched: 10. The length of the CDR3 is 16 residues. In DNA form, the CDR3 reads TGTGCCATCAGCGGAGGGGGACAGGGAATTTCCTACGAGCAGTACGTC. Translating gives CAISGGGQGISYEQYV.

This clonotype showed up many times. This chain joins TRBV20-1 and TRBJ2-1; TRBD1 agrees at 7 bases. This CDR3 is built from 15 residues. V shed 6 bases and J 5 bases; nucleotides not matched to a gene: 13. CDR1 is DFQATT and CDR2 is SNEGSKA in the germline V gene (reference sequence). The CDR3 sequence: CSASPPGGRDNEQFF. The DNA of the CDR3 is TGCAGTGCCTCTCCGCCAGGGGGAAGAGACAATGAGCAGTTCTTC.

This clonotype was detected many times. CDR3 nucleotides: TGTGCCAGCAGTCAATCAGGCGAGCAGTACTTC. Its protein is CASSQSGEQYF. The gene calls are TRBV6-2 or TRBV6-3 and TRBJ2-7; D not certain. Deletions cut 5 bases from V and 6 bases from J, with 8 bases between. Germline V gene data show CDR1 as MNHEY and CDR2 as SVGEGT. CDR3 size: 11 residues.

This clonotype has at least ten counts. V is TRBV5-1 and J is TRBJ1-1; tentative D call: TRBD1 (6 bases). Trimming took off 0 bases at V and 5 bases at J, with 14 bases between the two ends. Germline CDR1 reads SGHRS; CDR2 reads YFSETQ. This CDR3 has 15 residues. As DNA, the CDR3 is TGCGCCAGCAGCTTGGGGGGGCATCGTCGTACTGAAGCTTTCTTT. It specifies CASSLGGHRRTEAFF.

Many counts were recorded for this clonotype. CDR3 sequence: CASSLIGGLGHEQYF. Written as DNA, the CDR3 is TGTGCCAGCAGCTTAATCGGGGGGCTCGGCCACGAGCAGTACTTC. The chain joins TRBV11-2 to TRBJ2-7; tentative D call: TRBD2 (7 bases). Between the trimmed V and J ends, which lost 2 bases and 5 bases, there was a span of 16 bases. CDR3 length equals 15 residues. The germline V gene encodes CDR1 SGHAT and CDR2 FQNNGV.

This clonotype has just a few counts. The chain is built from TRBV6-2 or TRBV6-3 and TRBJ2-3; 7 bases map to TRBD1. The ends lost 7 bases at V and 0 bases at J; junction bases unmatched: 10. CDR3 length equals 16 residues. CDR1 is MNHEY and CDR2 is SVGEGT in the germline V gene. The chain's CDR3 is CASTSFGTASTDTQYF. DNA for the CDR3: TGTGCCAGCACCTCTTTCGGGACAGCCAGCACAGATACGCAGTATTTT.

This clonotype occurred many times. The chain carries TRBV6-1 and TRBJ1-5; no clear D gene. The CDR3 spans 14 residues. Trimming left V 5 bases short and J 3 bases short, with 11 bases between. Germline CDR1 and CDR2: MNHNS and SASEGT. The CDR3 nucleotides are TGTGCCAGCAGTCCGTGGGATCTCAATCAGCCCCAGCATTTT. It specifies CASSPWDLNQPQHF.

This clonotype occurred many times. The rearrangement uses TRBV2 and TRBJ2-3; D is unclear. The V and J ends lost 1 base and 10 bases respectively, with 6 bases between them. The CDR3 spans 11 residues. Germline V gene data show CDR1 as SNHLY and CDR2 as FYNNEI. The CDR3 region is CASSEELAQYF. The CDR3, as DNA: TGTGCCAGCAGTGAAGAGCTAGCGCAGTATTTT.

The sample holds many counts of this clonotype. The chain uses TRBV7-2 and TRBJ2-7; possible D gene TRBD2, 5 bases. The CDR3 is made up of 14 amino acids. V lost 1 base and J 2 bases, leaving 9 bases between the germline ends. Germline CDR1 and CDR2: SGHTA and FQGNSA. The CDR3 coding sequence is TGTGCCAGCAGCTTAGGACACGGGGCCTACGAGCAGTACGTC. Its protein is CASSLGHGAYEQYV.

J is TRBJ2-5 and V is TRBV5-1; D might be TRBD1 (5 bases). Trimming took off 5 bases at V and 5 bases at J, with 16 bases between the two ends. Germline V gives CDR1 SGHRS, CDR2 YFSETQ. The CDR3 runs to 14 residues. In DNA form, the CDR3 reads TGCGCCAGCAGAGACACCCCCTACAGGGAGACCCAGTACTTC. Amino acid sequence: CASRDTPYRETQYF.